The present T cell receptor (beta chain) was sequenced within a study of blood T cell repertoires in COVID-19 (dated by TCRdb to about 2020). With respect to the entire study: Samples from collaborators originated in the United States, Italy and Spain and spanned both the acute and convalescent phases of COVID-19. The prospective study material was composed of cDNA or gDNA derived from T cells, B-cell-depleted T cells, or PBMCs. The dataset comprised deeply sampled blood TCRbeta repertoires from subjects exposed to, actively infected with, or recovered from COVID-19. The repertoires were made available in a free public database intended to serve as a resource for research on the immune response to SARS-CoV-2. The samples were drawn from two sources: the first 160 participants of the ongoing ImmuneRACE study, and approximately 1,300 subjects contributed by 6 global collaborators. Nearly every sample came with metadata listing a de-identified subject ID, COVID-19 status, age in years and sex. HLA class I and class II types, where available, came from metadata supplied by the sample provider rather than from assay-based typing.

As regards this clone: The antigen this receptor binds is unknown. It has no much larger one-base neighbor in the sample; base qualities were not kept.

Broader findings and caveats from the paper: The quantity of clinical and demographic metadata differed by source and by participant and was supplied without curation.

V is pruned by 6 bases and J by 0 bases, leaving 4 bases of the junction without a gene match. Reading from cysteine to phenylalanine, the CDR3 counts 14 amino acids. The DNA shown is the 42-base CDR3, in frame from base 1. CDR1 SNHLY and CDR2 FYNNEI are derived from the germline V gene. Another Seattle source contributed samples from volunteer blood donors who had recovered from COVID-19. Each collaborating institution followed its own protocols to collect whole blood in K2EDTA tubes. Collaborator samples were shipped for TCRbeta analysis as frozen whole blood, isolated PBMCs, or DNA extracted from either sample type. TCRbeta CDR3 regions were amplified from genomic DNA by means of the immunoSEQ Assay, a bias-controlled multiplex PCR. Regarding the original processing steps: Nucleated cell counts per sample were estimated from amplification of reference gene primers within the assay. To quantify the absolute abundance of each unique TCRbeta CDR3 rearrangement, sequence reads were collapsed and filtered. For each sample, productive Simpson clonality was calculated as the square root of Simpson's diversity index over productive rearrangements. TCRdb retrieved this table from immuneACCESS and kept in-frame rearrangements only. Not all clones are present; in checked studies, unresolved V genes account for under half, and no reason is known for the remainder. For V, J and clone size, that table is used; D and trimming come from the DNA. Recorded for this sample are 300,000 or so clones; around 87% of them occurred a single time. Of the sample, 1.5% falls within the top ten clones.

This receptor chain uses TRBV2 and TRBJ2-5, and 7 junction bases match TRBD1. The sample was peripheral blood. The clonotype comes from a woman between 40 and 55 years old who had recovered from COVID-19. The sequenced DNA is TGTGCCAGCAGAGGGACAGCCTACCAAGAGACCCAGTACTTC. Its translation reads: CASRGTAYQETQYF.